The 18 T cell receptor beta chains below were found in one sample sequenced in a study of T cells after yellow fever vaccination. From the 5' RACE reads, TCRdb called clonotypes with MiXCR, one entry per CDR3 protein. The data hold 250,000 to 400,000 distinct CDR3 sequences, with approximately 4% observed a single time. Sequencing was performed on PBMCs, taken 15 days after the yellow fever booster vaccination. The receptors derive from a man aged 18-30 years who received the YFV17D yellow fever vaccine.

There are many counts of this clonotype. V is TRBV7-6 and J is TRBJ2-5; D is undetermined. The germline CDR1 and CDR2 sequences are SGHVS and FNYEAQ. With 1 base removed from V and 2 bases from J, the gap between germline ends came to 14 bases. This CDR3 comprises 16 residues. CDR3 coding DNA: TGTGCCAGCAGCTTAGGTATCACTACCCTACAAGAGACCCAGTACTTC. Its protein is CASSLGITTLQETQYF.

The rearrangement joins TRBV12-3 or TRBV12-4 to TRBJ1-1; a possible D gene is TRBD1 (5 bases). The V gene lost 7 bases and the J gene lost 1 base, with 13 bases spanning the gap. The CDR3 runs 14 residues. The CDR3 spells CASTSWGENTEAFF. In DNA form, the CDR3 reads TGTGCCAGCACCTCCTGGGGGGAGAACACTGAAGCTTTCTTT.

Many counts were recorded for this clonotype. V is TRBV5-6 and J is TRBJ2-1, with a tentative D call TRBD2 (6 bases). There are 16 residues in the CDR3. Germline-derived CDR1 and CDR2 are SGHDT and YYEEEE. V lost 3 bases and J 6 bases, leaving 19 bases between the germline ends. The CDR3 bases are TGTGCCAGCAGCTGGGGAGGTGGGACCCTATTCAATGAGCAGTTCTTC. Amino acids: CASSWGGGTLFNEQFF.

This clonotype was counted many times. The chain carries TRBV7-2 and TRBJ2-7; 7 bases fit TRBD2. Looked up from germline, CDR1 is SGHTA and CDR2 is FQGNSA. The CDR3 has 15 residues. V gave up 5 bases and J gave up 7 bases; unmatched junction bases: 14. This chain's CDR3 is CASSPGGGLGVEQYF. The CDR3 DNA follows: TGTGCCAGCAGCCCCGGCGGGGGTCTCGGAGTAGAGCAGTACTTC.

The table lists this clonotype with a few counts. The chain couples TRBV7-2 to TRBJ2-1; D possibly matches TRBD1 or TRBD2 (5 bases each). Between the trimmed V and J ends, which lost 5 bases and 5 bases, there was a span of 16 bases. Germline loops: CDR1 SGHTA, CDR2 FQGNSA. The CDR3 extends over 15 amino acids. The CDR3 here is CASSLPGANHNEQFF. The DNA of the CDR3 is TGTGCCAGCAGCCTCCCCGGGGCTAACCACAATGAGCAGTTCTTC.

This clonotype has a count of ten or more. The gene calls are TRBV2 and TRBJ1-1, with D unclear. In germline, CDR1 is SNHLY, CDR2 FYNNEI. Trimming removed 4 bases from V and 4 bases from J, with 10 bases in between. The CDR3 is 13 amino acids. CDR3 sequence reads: CASSVEGGTEAFF. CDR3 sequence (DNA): TGTGCCAGCAGTGTGGAGGGTGGCACTGAAGCTTTCTTT.

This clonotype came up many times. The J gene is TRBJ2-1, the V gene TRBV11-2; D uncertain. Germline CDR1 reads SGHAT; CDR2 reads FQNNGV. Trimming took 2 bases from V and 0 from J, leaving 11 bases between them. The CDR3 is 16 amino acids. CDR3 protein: CASSLLRGHSYNEQFF. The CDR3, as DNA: TGTGCCAGCAGCTTACTGCGCGGCCACTCCTACAATGAGCAGTTCTTC.

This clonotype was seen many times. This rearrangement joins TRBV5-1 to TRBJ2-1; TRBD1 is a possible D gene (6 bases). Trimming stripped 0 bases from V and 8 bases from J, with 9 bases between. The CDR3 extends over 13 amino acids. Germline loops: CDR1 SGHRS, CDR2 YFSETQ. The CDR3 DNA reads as TGCGCCAGCAGCTTGGACAGGGAATATGAGCAGTTCTTC. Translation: CASSLDREYEQFF.

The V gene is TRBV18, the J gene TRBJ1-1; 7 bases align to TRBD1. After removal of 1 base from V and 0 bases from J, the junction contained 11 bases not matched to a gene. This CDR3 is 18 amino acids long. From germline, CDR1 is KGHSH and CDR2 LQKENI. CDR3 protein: CASSPRSTGRDMNTEAFF. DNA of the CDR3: TGTGCCAGCTCACCACGGTCGACAGGGCGCGACATGAACACTGAAGCTTTCTTT.

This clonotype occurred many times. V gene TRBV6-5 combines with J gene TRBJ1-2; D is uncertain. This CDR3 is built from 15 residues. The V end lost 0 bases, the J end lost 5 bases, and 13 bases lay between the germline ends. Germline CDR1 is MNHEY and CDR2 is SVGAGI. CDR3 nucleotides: TGTGCCAGCAGTTACTCGTTAGCCGGGGATTATGGCTACACCTTC. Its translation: CASSYSLAGDYGYTF.

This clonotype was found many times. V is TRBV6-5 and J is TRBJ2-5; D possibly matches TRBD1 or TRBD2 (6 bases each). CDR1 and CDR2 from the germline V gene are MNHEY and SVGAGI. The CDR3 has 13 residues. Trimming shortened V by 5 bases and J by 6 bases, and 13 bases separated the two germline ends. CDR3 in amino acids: CASSSWGAKTQYF. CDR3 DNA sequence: TGTGCCAGCAGTAGCTGGGGGGCGAAGACCCAGTACTTC.

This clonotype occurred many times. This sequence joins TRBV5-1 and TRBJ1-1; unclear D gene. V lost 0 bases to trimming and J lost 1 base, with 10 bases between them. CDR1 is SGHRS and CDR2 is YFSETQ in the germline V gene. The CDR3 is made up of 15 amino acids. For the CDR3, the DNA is TGCGCCAGCAGCTTGGTTACGGGCCCGAACACTGAAGCTTTCTTT. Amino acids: CASSLVTGPNTEAFF. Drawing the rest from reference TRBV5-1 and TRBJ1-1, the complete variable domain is KAGVTQTPRYLIKTRGQQVTLSCSPISGHRSVSWYQQTPGQGLQFLFEYFSETQRNKGNFPGRFSGRQFSNSRSEMNVSTLELGDSALYLCASSLVTGPNTEAFFGQGTRLTVV.

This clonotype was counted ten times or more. In DNA, the CDR3 is TGTGCCACCAGTGATTTGAACCCAGATACGCAGTATTTT. Its protein is CATSDLNPDTQYF. The gene calls are TRBV24-1 and TRBJ2-3; D is uncertain. Trimming shortened V by 0 bases and J by 4 bases, and 4 bases separated the two germline ends. The CDR3 extends over 13 amino acids. Germline CDR1 is KGHDR and CDR2 is SFDVKD.

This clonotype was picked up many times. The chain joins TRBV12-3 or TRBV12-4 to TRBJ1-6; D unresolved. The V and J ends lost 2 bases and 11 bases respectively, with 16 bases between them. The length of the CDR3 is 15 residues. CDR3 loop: CASSLHLLVVAPLHF. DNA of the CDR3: TGTGCCAGCAGTTTACACCTTCTTGTTGTAGCACCCCTCCACTTT.

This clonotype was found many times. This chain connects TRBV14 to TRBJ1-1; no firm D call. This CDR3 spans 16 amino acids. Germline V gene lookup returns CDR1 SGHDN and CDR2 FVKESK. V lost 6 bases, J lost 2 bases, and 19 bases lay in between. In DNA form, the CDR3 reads TGTGCCAGCAGTCACGACACCTTGATTGTTAACACTGAAGCTTTCTTT. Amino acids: CASSHDTLIVNTEAFF.

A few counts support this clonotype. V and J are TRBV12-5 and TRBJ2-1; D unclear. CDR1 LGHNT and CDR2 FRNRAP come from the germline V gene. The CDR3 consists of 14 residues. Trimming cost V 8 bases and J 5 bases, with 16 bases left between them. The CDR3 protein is CASTPSLSNNEQFF. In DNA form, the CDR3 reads TGTGCTAGTACCCCCTCCCTCAGTAACAATGAGCAGTTCTTC.

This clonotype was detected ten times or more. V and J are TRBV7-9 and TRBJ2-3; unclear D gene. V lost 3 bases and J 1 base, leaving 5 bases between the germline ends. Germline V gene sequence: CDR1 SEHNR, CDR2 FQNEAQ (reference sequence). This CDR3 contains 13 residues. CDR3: CASSFVGTDTQYF. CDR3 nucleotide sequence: TGTGCCAGCAGCTTTGTCGGCACAGATACGCAGTATTTT. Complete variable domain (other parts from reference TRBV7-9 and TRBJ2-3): DTGVSQNPRHKITKRGQNVTFRCDPISEHNRLYWYRQTLGQGPEFLTYFQNEAQLEKSRLLSDRFSAERPKGSFSTLEIQRTEQGDSAMYLCASSFVGTDTQYFGPGTRLTVL.

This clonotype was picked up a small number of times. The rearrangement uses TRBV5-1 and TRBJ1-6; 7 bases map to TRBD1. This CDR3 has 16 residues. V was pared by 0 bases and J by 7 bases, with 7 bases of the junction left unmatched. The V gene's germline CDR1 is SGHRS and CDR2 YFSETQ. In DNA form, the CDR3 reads TGCGCCAGCAGCTTGGGACAGGGTTTTGGAAATTCACCCCTCCACTTT. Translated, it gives CASSLGQGFGNSPLHF.